This T cell receptor (beta chain) was sequenced for a study of cytomegalovirus exposure and HLA in healthy donors. PCR used 60 Vbeta primers and 13 Jbeta primers. The protocol was immunoSEQ multiplex PCR, while the TCRdb copy is restricted to in-frame clones and leaves out a portion. With tens of thousands of clones in the sample, the ten largest clones hold roughly a sixth. Study-wide findings and caveats: Confirmation in vitro established that three CMV-associated chains were specific for CMV antigens.

A note on this clone: Antigen unknown.

V gave up 5 bases and J gave up 4 bases; unmatched junction bases: 7. Germline V CDR1 and CDR2: LNHNV, YYDKDF (reference sequence). The CDR3 is 16 amino acids. This chain links TRBV15 with TRBJ1-6, with 8 bases aligning to TRBD1. The sample consisted of PBMCs. The clonotype originates from a male donor in good health and CMV-seronegative. This chain's CDR3 is CATSSQDRGYNSPLHF. CDR3 coding DNA: TGTGCCACCAGCTCCCAAGACAGGGGTTATAATTCACCCCTCCACTTT.